This is a list of T cell receptor beta chains from one sample in a study of T-cell reconstitution after alpha-beta-depleted transplantation in children. One entry per CDR3 protein, called by TCRdb with MiXCR from the PCR reads. The sample includes roughly 790,000 distinct CDR3 sequences, about 16% of them seen just once. The starting material was PBMCs, mostly from graft donor cells, obtained 360 days after TCRalphabeta/CD19-depleted stem cell transplant. Every receptor here comes from a male patient under 18 who had a stem cell transplant for acute lymphoblastic leukemia, so the T cells may come from the graft donor. Both conserved end residues are part of each CDR3. Fields, in order: J gene, clone size, V gene, D gene, CDR3 protein, CDR3 DNA. D genes are given only for firm matches. For some rows the clone size is stated as once, few or many, or as a class when expanded; others skip it.

j_call: TRBJ2-1
clone_size: NA
v_call: TRBV12-3/TRBV12-4
d_call: TRBD2
cdr3_aa: CASSWTSGPAYNEQFF
cdr3_nt: TGTGCCAGCAGCTGGACTAGCGGACCGGCCTACAATGAGCAGTTCTTC

j_call: TRBJ1-6
clone_size: few
v_call: TRBV10-3
d_call: TRBD1
cdr3_aa: CASGQGNSYNSPLHF
cdr3_nt: TGTGCCTCGGGACAGGGGAACTCCTATAATTCACCCCTCCACTTT

j_call: TRBJ1-2
clone_size: many
v_call: TRBV7-9
d_call: TRBD1
cdr3_aa: CASSADRVSNYGYTF
cdr3_nt: TGTGCCAGCAGCGCCGACAGGGTTTCTAACTATGGCTACACCTTC

j_call: TRBJ2-5
clone_size: many
v_call: TRBV5-1
d_call: TRBD2
cdr3_aa: CASSFSGTQGETQYF
cdr3_nt: TGCGCCAGCAGCTTTAGCGGGACCCAGGGAGAGACCCAGTACTTC

j_call: TRBJ2-5
clone_size: few
v_call: TRBV12-3/TRBV12-4
d_call: NA
cdr3_aa: CASTFAGNQETQYF
cdr3_nt: TGTGCCAGCACCTTTGCAGGGAACCAAGAGACCCAGTACTTC

j_call: TRBJ2-7
clone_size: NA
v_call: TRBV5-4
d_call: TRBD2
cdr3_aa: CASSLELGLADHEQYF
cdr3_nt: TGTGCCAGCAGCTTGGAGTTGGGACTAGCGGACCACGAGCAGTACTTC

j_call: TRBJ1-1
clone_size: NA
v_call: TRBV4-1
d_call: NA
cdr3_aa: CASSQDSRGTEAFF
cdr3_nt: TGCGCCAGCAGCCAAGATTCCCGAGGCACTGAAGCTTTCTTT

j_call: TRBJ2-3
clone_size: few
v_call: TRBV15
d_call: TRBD2
cdr3_aa: CATSRGTSGGTDTQYF
cdr3_nt: TGTGCCACCAGCAGAGGGACTAGCGGAGGCACAGATACGCAGTATTTT

j_call: TRBJ2-2
clone_size: NA
v_call: TRBV5-6
d_call: NA
cdr3_aa: CASSLERESNTGELFF
cdr3_nt: TGTGCCAGCAGCTTGGAGAGGGAGTCGAACACCGGGGAGCTGTTTTTT

j_call: TRBJ1-2
clone_size: few
v_call: TRBV7-9
d_call: NA
cdr3_aa: CASSLAGLDSYYGYTF
cdr3_nt: TGTGCCAGCAGCTTAGCTGGACTCGACAGCTACTATGGCTACACCTTC

j_call: TRBJ1-1
clone_size: few
v_call: TRBV29-1
d_call: NA
cdr3_aa: CSVEAGVLKAFF
cdr3_nt: TGCAGCGTTGAAGCGGGGGTCCTCAAAGCTTTCTTT

j_call: TRBJ2-7
clone_size: NA
v_call: TRBV5-1
d_call: TRBD2
cdr3_aa: CASSLTSGRAPTQYF
cdr3_nt: TGCGCCAGCAGCTTGACTAGCGGGAGGGCCCCGACGCAGTACTTC

j_call: TRBJ2-1
clone_size: few
v_call: TRBV4-2
d_call: TRBD2
cdr3_aa: CASSQGTGTSGRAYNEQFF
cdr3_nt: TGTGCCAGCAGCCAGGGGACTGGGACTAGCGGGAGGGCCTACAATGAGCAGTTCTTC

j_call: TRBJ1-3
clone_size: NA
v_call: TRBV19
d_call: NA
cdr3_aa: CASSLITSGNTIYF
cdr3_nt: TGTGCCAGTAGCCTAATAACTTCTGGAAACACCATATATTTT

j_call: TRBJ2-7
clone_size: few
v_call: TRBV27
d_call: NA
cdr3_aa: CASSFRDLNYEQYF
cdr3_nt: TGTGCCAGCAGTTTTAGGGACTTGAACTACGAGCAGTACTTC

j_call: TRBJ1-6
clone_size: NA
v_call: TRBV4-2
d_call: NA
cdr3_aa: CASSQDSPRAQGHSPLHF
cdr3_nt: TGTGCCAGCAGCCAAGATTCCCCCAGAGCACAGGGACATTCACCCCTCCACTTT

j_call: TRBJ1-1
clone_size: many
v_call: TRBV27
d_call: NA
cdr3_aa: CASSTPGGRTEAFF
cdr3_nt: TGTGCCAGCAGTACGCCCGGGGGGAGGACTGAAGCTTTCTTT

j_call: TRBJ2-6
clone_size: NA
v_call: TRBV13
d_call: NA
cdr3_aa: CASSLLGRDSGANVLTF
cdr3_nt: TGTGCCAGCAGCTTATTAGGGCGAGACTCTGGGGCCAACGTCCTGACTTTC

j_call: TRBJ2-1
clone_size: few
v_call: TRBV5-1
d_call: TRBD1
cdr3_aa: CASSLGQGRYDEQFF
cdr3_nt: TGCGCCAGCAGCCTAGGACAGGGAAGGTATGATGAGCAGTTCTTC

j_call: TRBJ1-6
clone_size: NA
v_call: TRBV6-5
d_call: TRBD1
cdr3_aa: CASSFTGAASPLHF
cdr3_nt: TGTGCCAGCAGTTTCACAGGGGCCGCCTCACCCCTCCACTTT

j_call: TRBJ2-7
clone_size: few
v_call: TRBV15
d_call: NA
cdr3_aa: CATSRDVIGSFYEQYF
cdr3_nt: TGTGCCACCAGCAGAGACGTAATTGGCAGTTTCTACGAGCAGTACTTC

j_call: TRBJ1-4
clone_size: few
v_call: TRBV5-6
d_call: NA
cdr3_aa: CASSLKTANEKLFF
cdr3_nt: TGTGCCAGCAGCTTGAAAACAGCTAATGAAAAACTGTTTTTT

j_call: TRBJ1-2
clone_size: few
v_call: TRBV21-1
d_call: NA
cdr3_aa: CASSSRDRMGYTF
cdr3_nt: TGTGCCAGCAGCAGCCGGGACCGAATGGGCTACACCTTC

j_call: TRBJ2-1
clone_size: NA
v_call: TRBV29-1
d_call: NA
cdr3_aa: CSVEKDPSPGHDEQFF
cdr3_nt: TGCAGCGTTGAAAAGGATCCTTCGCCTGGGCACGATGAGCAGTTCTTC

j_call: TRBJ1-4
clone_size: few
v_call: TRBV4-1
d_call: NA
cdr3_aa: CASSQPQGITEKLFF
cdr3_nt: TGCGCCAGCAGCCAACCACAGGGAATAACTGAAAAACTGTTTTTT

j_call: TRBJ1-5
clone_size: few
v_call: TRBV18
d_call: NA
cdr3_aa: CASSRTSSNQPQHF
cdr3_nt: TGTGCCAGCTCACGGACATCTAGCAATCAGCCCCAGCATTTT

j_call: TRBJ2-5
clone_size: few
v_call: TRBV9
d_call: TRBD1
cdr3_aa: CASSPGTVGHQETQYF
cdr3_nt: TGTGCCAGCAGCCCAGGGACAGTGGGACACCAAGAGACCCAGTACTTC

j_call: TRBJ2-5
clone_size: NA
v_call: TRBV5-1
d_call: NA
cdr3_aa: CASSLVVSETQYF
cdr3_nt: TGCGCCAGCAGCTTGGTTGTTAGCGAGACCCAGTACTTC

j_call: TRBJ2-7
clone_size: NA
v_call: TRBV9
d_call: TRBD1
cdr3_aa: CASSVFGDRGYEQYF
cdr3_nt: TGTGCCAGCAGCGTCTTCGGGGACAGGGGGTACGAGCAGTACTTC

j_call: TRBJ2-2
clone_size: NA
v_call: TRBV5-1
d_call: NA
cdr3_aa: CASSLGVANTGELFF
cdr3_nt: TGCGCCAGCAGCTTGGGGGTAGCGAACACCGGGGAGCTGTTTTTT

j_call: TRBJ2-7
clone_size: NA
v_call: TRBV3-1
d_call: TRBD1
cdr3_aa: CAFCPIYHRGWASYEQYF
cdr3_nt: TGTGCCTTCTGTCCAATTTACCACAGGGGGTGGGCCTCCTACGAGCAGTACTTC

j_call: TRBJ2-6
clone_size: few
v_call: TRBV27
d_call: TRBD1
cdr3_aa: CASTFTPRQGAGGANVLTF
cdr3_nt: TGTGCCAGCACTTTTACGCCGAGGCAGGGGGCTGGTGGGGCCAACGTCCTGACTTTC

j_call: TRBJ2-7
clone_size: NA
v_call: TRBV20-1
d_call: NA
cdr3_aa: CSAGGGQRSYEQYF
cdr3_nt: TGCAGTGCGGGGGGTGGACAGCGGTCCTACGAGCAGTACTTC

j_call: TRBJ2-1
clone_size: NA
v_call: TRBV4-1
d_call: NA
cdr3_aa: CASNWPGRRYEQFF
cdr3_nt: TGCGCCAGCAACTGGCCCGGGAGAAGGTATGAGCAGTTCTTC

j_call: TRBJ2-6
clone_size: NA
v_call: TRBV28
d_call: NA
cdr3_aa: CASRQRAYGANVLTF
cdr3_nt: TGTGCCAGCCGACAGCGAGCTTATGGGGCCAACGTCCTGACTTTC

j_call: TRBJ2-7
clone_size: few
v_call: TRBV7-2
d_call: NA
cdr3_aa: CASSSRTRDEQYF
cdr3_nt: TGTGCCAGCAGCAGCCGGACTCGTGACGAGCAGTACTTC

j_call: TRBJ2-7
clone_size: NA
v_call: TRBV4-1
d_call: NA
cdr3_aa: CASSLHAGSYEQYF
cdr3_nt: TGCGCCAGCAGCCTACATGCAGGGTCCTACGAGCAGTACTTC

j_call: TRBJ2-3
clone_size: NA
v_call: TRBV6-5
d_call: NA
cdr3_aa: CASSYSNFARMGTQYF
cdr3_nt: TGTGCCAGCAGTTACTCGAATTTCGCCCGAATGGGTACGCAGTATTTT

j_call: TRBJ1-6
clone_size: many
v_call: TRBV12-3/TRBV12-4
d_call: NA
cdr3_aa: CASSSRGPEGPLHF
cdr3_nt: TGTGCCAGCAGCTCTCGGGGTCCCGAGGGACCCCTCCACTTT

j_call: TRBJ2-7
clone_size: NA
v_call: TRBV7-9
d_call: TRBD1
cdr3_aa: CASSLAGQGGLSHYEQYF
cdr3_nt: TGTGCCAGCAGCTTAGCGGGACAGGGGGGCTTATCCCACTACGAGCAGTACTTC

j_call: TRBJ2-7
clone_size: NA
v_call: TRBV9
d_call: NA
cdr3_aa: CASSVGGPAYEQYF
cdr3_nt: TGTGCCAGCAGCGTAGGAGGCCCTGCCTACGAGCAGTACTTC

j_call: TRBJ2-1
clone_size: NA
v_call: TRBV15
d_call: NA
cdr3_aa: CATSRDMETAYNEQFF
cdr3_nt: TGTGCCACCAGCAGAGATATGGAGACAGCCTACAATGAGCAGTTCTTC

j_call: TRBJ2-1
clone_size: NA
v_call: TRBV6-1
d_call: TRBD2
cdr3_aa: CASTPGLAGGLTSSNEQFF
cdr3_nt: TGTGCCAGCACCCCGGGACTAGCGGGAGGACTTACCTCCTCTAATGAGCAGTTCTTC

j_call: TRBJ2-1
clone_size: NA
v_call: TRBV7-8
d_call: TRBD2
cdr3_aa: CASSLGATSGEQFF
cdr3_nt: TGTGCCAGCAGCTTAGGGGCCACTAGCGGAGAGCAGTTCTTC

j_call: TRBJ1-4
clone_size: NA
v_call: TRBV6-5
d_call: TRBD1
cdr3_aa: CASSYGTGMMEKLFF
cdr3_nt: TGTGCCAGCAGTTACGGGACAGGGATGATGGAAAAACTGTTTTTT

j_call: TRBJ2-2
clone_size: few
v_call: TRBV29-1
d_call: TRBD1
cdr3_aa: CSVEDLQQGSGELFF
cdr3_nt: TGCAGCGTTGAAGATCTGCAACAGGGGTCCGGGGAGCTGTTTTTT